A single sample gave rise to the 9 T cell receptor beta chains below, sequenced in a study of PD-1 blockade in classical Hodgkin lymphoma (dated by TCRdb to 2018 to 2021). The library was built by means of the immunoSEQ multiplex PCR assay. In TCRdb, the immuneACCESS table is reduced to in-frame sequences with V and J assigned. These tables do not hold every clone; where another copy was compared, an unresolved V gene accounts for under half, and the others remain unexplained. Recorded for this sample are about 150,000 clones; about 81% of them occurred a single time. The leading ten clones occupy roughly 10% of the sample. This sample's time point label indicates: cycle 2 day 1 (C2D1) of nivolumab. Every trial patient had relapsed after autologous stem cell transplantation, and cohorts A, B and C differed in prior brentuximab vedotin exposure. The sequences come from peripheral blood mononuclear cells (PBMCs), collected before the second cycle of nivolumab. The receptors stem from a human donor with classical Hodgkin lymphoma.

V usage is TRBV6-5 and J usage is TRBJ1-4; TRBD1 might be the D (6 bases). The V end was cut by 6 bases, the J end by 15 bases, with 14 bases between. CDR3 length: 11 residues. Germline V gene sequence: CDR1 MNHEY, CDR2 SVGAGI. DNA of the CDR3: TGTGCCAGCAGCGACAGGTTAAAGGTGTTTTTT. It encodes CASSDRLKVFF.

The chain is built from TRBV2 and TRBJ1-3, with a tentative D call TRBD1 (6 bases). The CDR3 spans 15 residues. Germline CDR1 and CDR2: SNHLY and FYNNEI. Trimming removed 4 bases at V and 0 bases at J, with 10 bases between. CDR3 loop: CASSADSYSGNTIYF. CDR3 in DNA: TGTGCCAGCAGTGCGGACAGCTACTCTGGAAACACCATATATTTT.

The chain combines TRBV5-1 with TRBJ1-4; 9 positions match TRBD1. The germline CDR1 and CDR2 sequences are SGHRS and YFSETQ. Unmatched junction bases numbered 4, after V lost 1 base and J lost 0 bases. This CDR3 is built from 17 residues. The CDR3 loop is CASSLTGQGSTNEKLFF. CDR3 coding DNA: TGCGCCAGCAGCTTGACAGGACAGGGGTCAACTAATGAAAAACTGTTTTTT.

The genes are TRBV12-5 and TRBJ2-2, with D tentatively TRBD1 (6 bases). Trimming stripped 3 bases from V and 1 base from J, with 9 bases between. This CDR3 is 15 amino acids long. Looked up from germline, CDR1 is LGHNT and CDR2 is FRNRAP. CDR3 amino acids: CASGFPGQNTGELFF. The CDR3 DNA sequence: TGTGCTAGTGGTTTCCCGGGACAGAACACCGGGGAGCTGTTTTTT. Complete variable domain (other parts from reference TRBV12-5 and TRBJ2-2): DARVTQTPRHKVTEMGQEVTMRCQPILGHNTVFWYRQTMMQGLELLAYFRNRAPLDDSGMPKDRFSAEMPDATLATLKIQPSEPRDSAVYFCASGFPGQNTGELFFGEGSRLTVL.

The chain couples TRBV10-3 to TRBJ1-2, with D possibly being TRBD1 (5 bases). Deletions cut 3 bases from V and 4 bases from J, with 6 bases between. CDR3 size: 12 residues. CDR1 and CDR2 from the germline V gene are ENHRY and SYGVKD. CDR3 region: CAISEDSYGYTF. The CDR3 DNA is TGTGCCATCAGTGAAGACAGCTATGGCTACACCTTC.

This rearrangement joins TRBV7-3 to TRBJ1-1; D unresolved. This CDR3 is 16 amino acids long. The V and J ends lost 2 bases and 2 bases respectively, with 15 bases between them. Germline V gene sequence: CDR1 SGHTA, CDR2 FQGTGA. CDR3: CASSLQNGGSNTEAFF. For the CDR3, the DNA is TGTGCCAGCAGCTTACAGAATGGAGGCTCCAACACTGAAGCTTTCTTT.

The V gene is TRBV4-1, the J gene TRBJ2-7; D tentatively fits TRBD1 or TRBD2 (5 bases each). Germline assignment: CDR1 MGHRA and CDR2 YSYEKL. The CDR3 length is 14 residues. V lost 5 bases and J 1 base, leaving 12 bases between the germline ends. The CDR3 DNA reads TGCGCCAGCAGCTCCGGGACGGTATCCTACGAGCAGTACTTC. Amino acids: CASSSGTVSYEQYF.

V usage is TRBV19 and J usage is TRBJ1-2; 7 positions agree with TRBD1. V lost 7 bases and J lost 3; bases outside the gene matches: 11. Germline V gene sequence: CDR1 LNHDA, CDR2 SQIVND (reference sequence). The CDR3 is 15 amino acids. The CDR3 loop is CASNLLDREDYGYTF. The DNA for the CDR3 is TGTGCCAGTAACCTACTTGACAGGGAAGACTATGGCTACACCTTC.

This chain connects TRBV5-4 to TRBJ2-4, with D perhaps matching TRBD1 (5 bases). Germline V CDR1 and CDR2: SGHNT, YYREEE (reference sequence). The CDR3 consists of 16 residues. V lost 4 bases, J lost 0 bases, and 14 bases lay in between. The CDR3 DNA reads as TGTGCCAGCAGCCAAGATGTTAGGGGAGCCAAAAACATTCAGTACTTC. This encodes CASSQDVRGAKNIQYF.